This TCR beta chain derives from a study of identical twins. Study-level results: Out-of-frame sharing of TCR alpha in monozygotic twins was underestimated by models. Instead of following the same donors, the conclusions were based on cross-sectional statistical analysis. Beta out-of-frame sequences showed weaker excess twin sharing.

TCRdb itself ran the 5' RACE reads through MiXCR, one entry per CDR3 protein. The sample holds nearly 900,000 distinct CDR3 sequences; 9% to 15% are singletons and the top ten take about 1.5%. The table lists this clonotype with many counts. Its specificity is unknown. The CDR3 consists of 15 residues. The germline V gene encodes CDR1 SGDLS and CDR2 YYNGEE. V lost 2 bases, J lost 10 bases, and 5 bases stayed unmatched. Separately, the same data were catalogued under a study of yellow fever vaccine responses in identical twins. That publication notes: Twins reportedly appeared to share part of their vaccine T cell response while keeping part individual.

The sequenced material came from PBMCs. This rearrangement joins TRBV9 to TRBJ1-6; 11 bases align to TRBD1. The clonotype originates from a woman aged 18-29 years in good health. As DNA, the CDR3 is TGTGCCAGCAGCGTGTGGGGACAGGGGGGATCACCCCTCCACTTT. Encoded protein: CASSVWGQGGSPLHF.